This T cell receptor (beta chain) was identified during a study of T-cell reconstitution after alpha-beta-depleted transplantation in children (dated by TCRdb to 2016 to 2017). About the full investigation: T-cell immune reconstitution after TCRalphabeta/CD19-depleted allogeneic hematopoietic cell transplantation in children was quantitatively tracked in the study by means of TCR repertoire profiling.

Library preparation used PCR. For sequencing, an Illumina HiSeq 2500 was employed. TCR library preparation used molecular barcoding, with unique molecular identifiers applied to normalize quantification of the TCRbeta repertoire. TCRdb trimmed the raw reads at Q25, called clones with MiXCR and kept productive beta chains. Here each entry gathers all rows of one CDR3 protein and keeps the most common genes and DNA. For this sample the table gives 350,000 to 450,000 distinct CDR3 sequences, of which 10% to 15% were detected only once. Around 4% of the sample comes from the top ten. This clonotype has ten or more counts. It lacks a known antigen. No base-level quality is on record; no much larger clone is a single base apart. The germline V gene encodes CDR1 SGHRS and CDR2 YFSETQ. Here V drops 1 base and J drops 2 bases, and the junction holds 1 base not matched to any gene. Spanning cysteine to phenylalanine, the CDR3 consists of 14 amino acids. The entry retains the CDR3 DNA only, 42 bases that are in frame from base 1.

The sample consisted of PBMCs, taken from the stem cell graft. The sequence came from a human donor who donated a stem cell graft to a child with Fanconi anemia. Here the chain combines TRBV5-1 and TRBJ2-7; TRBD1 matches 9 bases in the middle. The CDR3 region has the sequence CASSLRDRAYEQYF. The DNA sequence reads TGCGCCAGCAGCTTGAGGGACAGGGCCTACGAGCAGTACTTC. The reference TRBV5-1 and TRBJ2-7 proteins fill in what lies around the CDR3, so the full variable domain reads KAGVTQTPRYLIKTRGQQVTLSCSPISGHRSVSWYQQTPGQGLQFLFEYFSETQRNKGNFPGRFSGRQFSNSRSEMNVSTLELGDSALYLCASSLRDRAYEQYFGPGTRLTVT.